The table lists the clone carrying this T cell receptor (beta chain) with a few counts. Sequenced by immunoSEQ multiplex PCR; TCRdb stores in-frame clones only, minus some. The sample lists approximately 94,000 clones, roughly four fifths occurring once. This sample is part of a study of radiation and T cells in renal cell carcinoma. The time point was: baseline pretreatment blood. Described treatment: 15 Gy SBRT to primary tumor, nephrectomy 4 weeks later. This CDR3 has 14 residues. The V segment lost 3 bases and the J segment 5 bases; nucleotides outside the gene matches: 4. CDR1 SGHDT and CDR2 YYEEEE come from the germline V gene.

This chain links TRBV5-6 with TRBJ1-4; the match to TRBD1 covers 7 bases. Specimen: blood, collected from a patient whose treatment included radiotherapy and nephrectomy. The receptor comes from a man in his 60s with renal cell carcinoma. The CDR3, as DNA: TGTGCCAGCAGCTCGGGACAGTCGAATGAAAAACTGTTTTTT. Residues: CASSSGQSNEKLFF. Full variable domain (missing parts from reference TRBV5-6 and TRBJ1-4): DAGVTQSPTHLIKTRGQQVTLRCSPKSGHDTVSWYQQALGQGPQFIFQYYEEEERQRGNFPDRFSGHQFPNYSSELNVNALLLGDSALYLCASSSGQSNEKLFFGSGTQLSVL.